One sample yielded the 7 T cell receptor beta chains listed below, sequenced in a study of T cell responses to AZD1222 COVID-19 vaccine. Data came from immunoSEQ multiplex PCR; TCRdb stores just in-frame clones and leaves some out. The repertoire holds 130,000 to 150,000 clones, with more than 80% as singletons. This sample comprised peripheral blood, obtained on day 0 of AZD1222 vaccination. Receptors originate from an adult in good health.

The CDR3 protein is CASSPLGETQYF. As DNA, the CDR3 is TGTGCCAGTAGTCCTCTGGGGGAGACCCAGTACTTC. The rearrangement uses TRBV3-1 (or the pseudogene TRBV3-2) and TRBJ2-5, with no clear D. The CDR3 totals 12 residues. V lost 9 bases to trimming and J lost 5 bases, with 13 bases between them. Germline CDR1 and CDR2: LGHDT and YNNKEL (reference sequence).

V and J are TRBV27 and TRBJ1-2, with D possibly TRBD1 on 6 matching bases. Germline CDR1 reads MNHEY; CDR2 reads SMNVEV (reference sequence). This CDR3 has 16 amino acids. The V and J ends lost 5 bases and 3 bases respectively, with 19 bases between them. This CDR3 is CASSPRTDLTYYGYTF. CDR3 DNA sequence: TGTGCCAGCAGTCCCCGGACAGACCTAACCTACTATGGCTACACCTTC.

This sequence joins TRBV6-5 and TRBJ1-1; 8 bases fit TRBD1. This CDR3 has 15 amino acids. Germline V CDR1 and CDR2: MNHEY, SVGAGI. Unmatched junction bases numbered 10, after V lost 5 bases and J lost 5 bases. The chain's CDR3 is CASSPSPTGGTEAFF. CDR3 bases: TGTGCCAGCAGTCCGTCGCCCACAGGGGGTACTGAAGCTTTCTTT.

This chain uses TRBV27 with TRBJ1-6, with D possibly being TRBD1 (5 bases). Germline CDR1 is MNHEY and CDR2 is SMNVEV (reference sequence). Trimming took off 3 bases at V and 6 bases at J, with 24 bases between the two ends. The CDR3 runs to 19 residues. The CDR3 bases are TGTGCCAGCAGTTTTCTGGTATCCGGGGCAAACCTTCTTAATTCACCCCTCCACTTT. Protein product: CASSFLVSGANLLNSPLHF.

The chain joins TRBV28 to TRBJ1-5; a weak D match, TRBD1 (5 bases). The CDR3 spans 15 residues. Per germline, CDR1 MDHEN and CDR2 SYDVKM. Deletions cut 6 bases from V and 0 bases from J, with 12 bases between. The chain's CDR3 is CASRPTGNSNQPQHF. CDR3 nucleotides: TGTGCCAGCAGACCAACAGGAAATAGCAATCAGCCCCAGCATTTT.

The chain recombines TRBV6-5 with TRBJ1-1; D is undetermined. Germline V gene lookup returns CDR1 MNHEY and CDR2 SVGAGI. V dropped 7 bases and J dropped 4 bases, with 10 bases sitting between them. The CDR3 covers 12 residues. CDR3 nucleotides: TGTGCCAGCACTCGCAGGAGCACTGAAGCTTTCTTT. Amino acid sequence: CASTRRSTEAFF.

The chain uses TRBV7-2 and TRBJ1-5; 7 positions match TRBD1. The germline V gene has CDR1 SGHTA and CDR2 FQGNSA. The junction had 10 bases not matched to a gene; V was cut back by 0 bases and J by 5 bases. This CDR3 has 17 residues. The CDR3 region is CASSLANPGQYDQPQHF. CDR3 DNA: TGTGCCAGCAGCTTAGCCAACCCGGGACAGTACGATCAGCCCCAGCATTTT.